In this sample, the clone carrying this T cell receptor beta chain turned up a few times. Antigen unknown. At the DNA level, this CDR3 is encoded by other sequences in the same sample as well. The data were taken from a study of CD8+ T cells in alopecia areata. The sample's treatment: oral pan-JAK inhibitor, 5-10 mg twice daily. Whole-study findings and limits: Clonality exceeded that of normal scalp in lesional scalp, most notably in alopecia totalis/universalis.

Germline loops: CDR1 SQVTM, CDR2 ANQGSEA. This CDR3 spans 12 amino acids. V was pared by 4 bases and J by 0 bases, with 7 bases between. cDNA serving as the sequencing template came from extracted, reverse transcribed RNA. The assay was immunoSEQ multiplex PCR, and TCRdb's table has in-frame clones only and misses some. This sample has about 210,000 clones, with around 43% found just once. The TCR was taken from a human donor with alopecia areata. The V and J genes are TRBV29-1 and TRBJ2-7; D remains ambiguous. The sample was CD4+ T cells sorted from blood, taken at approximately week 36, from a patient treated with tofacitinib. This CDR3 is CSVGRSSYEQYF. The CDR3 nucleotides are TGCAGCGTTGGTAGGAGCTCCTACGAGCAGTACTTC.